This T cell receptor beta chain was captured in a study of PD-1 blockade in classical Hodgkin lymphoma. The time point is: newly diagnosed, previously untreated cHL patient sample. Thawed PBMCs supplied CD8+ T cells via magnetic negative selection. As a comparison, the study used PBMCs from newly diagnosed, untreated classical Hodgkin lymphoma. The assay was immunoSEQ multiplex PCR, and TCRdb's table has in-frame clones only and misses some. The sample lists over 4,000 clones, roughly nine tenths occurring once. The study's findings and limits: Undefined causes, possibly disease activity or prior therapy, underlie the repertoire differences. Healthy donors were reported to have higher baseline TCR diversity than newly diagnosed patients.

A note on this clone: Antigen: not known.

This receptor was identified in a human donor with classical Hodgkin lymphoma. Sequencing was done on a sample of CD8+ T cells from blood.

This CDR3 reads CASSPGTGESYEQYF. Here the CDR3 DNA reads TGTGCCAGCAGCCCAGGGACAGGGGAATCCTACGAGCAGTACTTC. V usage is TRBV11-2 and J usage is TRBJ2-5, with 10 bases identical to TRBD1. Judging by the DNA end, TRBJ2-7 fits better; the J call may be wrong. The germline CDR1 and CDR2 sequences are SGHAT and FQNNGV. This CDR3 region has 15 residues.